Listed below are T cell receptor beta chains from one sample, sequenced in a study of blood T cell repertoires in COVID-19. Sequenced by immunoSEQ multiplex PCR; TCRdb stores in-frame clones only, minus some. The sample lists more than 65,000 clones; around 83% were seen once. Sequenced material: peripheral blood. The receptors here all came from a man aged 25 to 45 with COVID-19, enrolled during active disease. The CDR3 runs from the conserved cysteine through the conserved F or W. The D gene is left open where the match is weak. Where a row states a size, it is once, few, many or the class of an expanded clone; other rows omit it.

d_call j_call v_call clone_size cdr3_aa cdr3_nt
TRBD2 TRBJ2-1 TRBV6-5 once CASSPGLAWNEQFF TGTGCCAGCAGTCCCGGACTAGCCTGGAATGAGCAGTTCTTC
- TRBJ1-1 TRBV2 - CASSARKYTEAFF TGTGCCAGCAGTGCCAGGAAGTACACTGAAGCTTTCTTT
TRBD2 TRBJ2-3 TRBV6-5 - CASRSSGSPDTQYF TGTGCCAGCCGCTCTAGCGGGAGCCCAGATACGCAGTATTTT
TRBD2 TRBJ2-7 TRBV19 many CASSKTSGSYEQYF TGTGCCAGTAGTAAGACTAGCGGCTCCTACGAGCAGTACTTC
- TRBJ2-7 TRBV30 few CAWSAVYEQYF TGTGCCTGGAGTGCGGTCTACGAGCAGTACTTC
TRBD2 TRBJ2-5 TRBV2 - CAKQAQREAQETQYF TGTGCGAAGCAGGCCCAGCGGGAGGCCCAAGAGACCCAGTACTTC
- TRBJ1-2 TRBV28 - CAVVAQGVDGYTF TGTGCCGTCGTAGCACAGGGTGTCGATGGCTACACCTTC
- TRBJ1-5 TRBV2 - CASSSSRNQPQHF TGTGCCAGCAGCTCTAGTAGGAATCAGCCCCAGCATTTT
TRBD1 TRBJ1-2 TRBV27 - CASGMTGTGGYTF TGTGCCAGCGGGATGACAGGGACGGGTGGCTACACCTTC
- TRBJ1-5 TRBV28 few CASSLSQGVRPQHF TGTGCCAGCAGCCTATCTCAAGGGGTTCGGCCCCAGCATTTT
- TRBJ1-1 TRBV6-5 - CASSYSGLGPNTEAFF TGTGCCAGCAGTTACTCGGGGCTGGGCCCGAACACTGAAGCTTTCTTT
TRBD2 TRBJ2-1 TRBV6-5 - CASRPAGVSYNEQFF TGTGCCAGCAGGCCCGCGGGAGTGTCCTACAATGAGCAGTTCTTC
- TRBJ2-4 TRBV2 - CASSVGRPLDF TGTGCCAGCAGTGTCGGCAGGCCCCTCGACTTC
- TRBJ1-3 TRBV6-5 - CASNPGDPGNTIYF TGTGCCAGCAATCCAGGCGACCCTGGAAACACCATATATTTT
TRBD1 TRBJ1-1 TRBV3-1/TRBV3-2 - CASSQATGNRGEAFF TGTGCCAGCAGCCAAGCCACAGGCAACAGGGGTGAAGCTTTCTTT
TRBD1 TRBJ1-6 TRBV28 - CASRPDRHYNSPLHF TGTGCCAGCAGGCCGGACAGGCACTATAATTCACCCCTCCACTTT
TRBD2 TRBJ2-3 TRBV5-6 - CASSPGLATSTDTQYF TGTGCCAGCAGCCCAGGACTAGCGACTAGCACAGATACGCAGTATTTT
TRBD1 TRBJ2-7 TRBV29-1 few CSVALGTGVYEQYF TGCAGCGTGGCGCTAGGGACAGGAGTCTACGAGCAGTACTTC
- TRBJ2-2 TRBV27 - CASGTYRVFGTGELFF TGTGCCAGCGGTACCTACAGGGTTTTTGGTACCGGGGAGCTGTTTTTT
- TRBJ2-5 TRBV28 - CASSLLAEQETQYF TGTGCCAGCAGTTTGTTAGCAGAGCAAGAGACCCAGTACTTC
TRBD1 TRBJ2-7 TRBV11-2 once CASSPPGQGISYEQYF TGTGCCAGCAGCCCCCCGGGACAGGGGATATCCTACGAGCAGTACTTC
TRBD1 TRBJ2-4 TRBV18 - CASSLKDRGNIQYF TGTGCCAGCTCACTCAAGGACAGGGGGAACATTCAGTACTTC
TRBD1 TRBJ1-1 TRBV13 - CASSLGQGWNTEAFF TGTGCCAGCAGCCTTGGACAGGGATGGAACACTGAAGCTTTCTTT
- TRBJ1-4 TRBV5-5 - CASSPHNEKLFF TGTGCCAGCAGCCCCCATAATGAAAAACTGTTTTTT
- TRBJ2-4 TRBV10-3 once CAISDGVAKNIQYF TGTGCCATCAGTGACGGAGTAGCCAAAAACATTCAGTACTTC
- TRBJ2-7 TRBV10-1 few CASSESVGQYEQYF TGCGCCAGCAGTGAGTCGGTCGGACAATACGAGCAGTACTTC
- TRBJ2-1 TRBV21-1 - CASSKAKDSSYNEQFF TGTGCCAGCAGCAAAGCCAAGGACAGTTCCTACAATGAGCAGTTCTTC
- TRBJ2-3 TRBV7-2 - CASSPQSSTDTQYF TGTGCCAGCAGCCCACAATCGAGCACAGATACGCAGTATTTT
TRBD1 TRBJ1-3 TRBV6-5 - CASSRGHGNTIYF TGTGCCAGCAGTAGGGGGCATGGAAACACCATATATTTT
- TRBJ1-5 TRBV9 - CASSVGPSQPQHF TGTGCCAGCAGCGTAGGCCCCAGTCAGCCCCAGCATTTT
TRBD2 TRBJ2-2 TRBV11-1 - CASSLAGSGRPGGELFF TGTGCCAGCAGCTTAGCTGGGAGCGGGAGGCCGGGCGGGGAGCTGTTTTTT
TRBD2 TRBJ2-3 TRBV2 - CANEGLAGGGMGTDTQYF TGTGCCAACGAGGGACTAGCGGGAGGAGGGATGGGCACAGATACGCAGTATTTT
TRBD1 TRBJ2-1 TRBV9 - CASSPPGQGFQQFF TGTGCCAGCAGCCCGCCGGGACAGGGGTTTCAGCAGTTCTTC
- TRBJ2-7 TRBV2 - CASSGGASVEQYF TGTGCCAGCAGTGGCGGAGCTAGCGTTGAGCAGTACTTC
TRBD1 TRBJ1-6 TRBV30 - CAWSYRDRANSPLHF TGTGCCTGGTCATACCGGGACAGAGCCAATTCACCCCTCCACTTT
- TRBJ2-7 TRBV5-4 - CASSFLGAEQYF TGTGCCAGCAGCTTTTTAGGGGCCGAGCAGTACTTC
- TRBJ2-1 TRBV19 - CASSSGVHNEQFF TGTGCCAGTAGTTCAGGGGTCCACAATGAGCAGTTCTTC
- TRBJ1-6 TRBV2 - CASRGARNSPLHF TGTGCCAGCCGAGGCGCGAGGAATTCACCCCTCCACTTT
- TRBJ1-1 TRBV5-5 - CASSRQENTEAFF TGTGCCAGCAGCCGACAGGAGAACACTGAAGCTTTCTTT
TRBD1 TRBJ1-5 TRBV29-1 - CSVIQGGNQPQHF TGCAGCGTGATCCAGGGGGGCAATCAGCCCCAGCATTTT
- TRBJ1-1 TRBV6-5 - CASSYSAWGPTEAFF TGTGCCAGCAGTTACTCGGCCTGGGGGCCCACTGAAGCTTTCTTT
- TRBJ2-3 TRBV18 - CASSLSTPYGTDTQYF TGTGCCAGCTCACTATCTACCCCCTACGGCACAGATACGCAGTATTTT
- TRBJ2-2 TRBV5-1 - CASSFSPGGTGELFF TGCGCCAGCAGCTTCTCCCCAGGTGGGACCGGGGAGCTGTTTTTT